A single sample gave rise to the 27 T cell receptor beta chains below, sequenced in a study of T-cell reconstitution after alpha-beta-depleted transplantation in children (dated by TCRdb to 2016 to 2017). The library was built by means of PCR. TCRdb records Illumina HiSeq 2500 as the sequencer. TCR library preparation used molecular barcoding, with unique molecular identifiers applied to normalize quantification of the TCRbeta repertoire. The public reads were reanalyzed by TCRdb: fastp trimming at Q25, MiXCR alignment, in-frame beta chains only. Identical CDR3 protein sequences are pooled into one entry, listed with their most common genes and DNA. The sample profile shows just under 250,000 distinct CDR3 sequences; roughly 26% of them were found once. Together, the top ten hold about 2.6% of the sample. What this sample's treatment or condition label stands for: allogeneic hematopoietic cell transplantation with graft depleted of TCRalphabeta T cells and CD19 B cells.

Here the sequenced sample was PBMCs, taken before TCRalphabeta/CD19-depleted stem cell transplant. The receptors were gathered from a girl aged 2 to 9 with Fanconi anemia, due to receive a stem cell transplant.

V is TRBV7-9 and J is TRBJ2-5; a possible D gene is TRBD2 (6 bases). V lost 4 bases and J lost 5, with 17 bases in between. This CDR3 comprises 15 residues. Germline assignment: CDR1 SEHNR and CDR2 FQNEAQ (reference sequence). The CDR3 region is CASSYVLGGSETQYF. The DNA of the CDR3 is TGTGCCAGCAGCTACGTCCTTGGGGGGAGCGAGACCCAGTACTTC.

The genes are TRBV12-3 or TRBV12-4 and TRBJ2-5, with D possibly matching TRBD2 (6 bases). V lost 3 bases to trimming and J lost 7 bases, with 15 bases between them. The CDR3 is 14 residues long. Written as DNA, the CDR3 is TGTGCCAGCAGTTTGGAAGGTGTGGGGGGGACCCAGTACTTC. Residues: CASSLEGVGGTQYF.

The sample holds a few counts of this clonotype. V usage is TRBV4-2 and J usage is TRBJ2-4; D possibly matches TRBD1 or TRBD2 (5 bases each). Germline V CDR1 and CDR2: LGHNA, YNFKEQ. The CDR3 is 16 residues long. Trimming removed 2 bases from V and 1 base from J, with 12 bases in between. CDR3 nucleotides: TGTGCCAGCAGCCAATGGGGCACGGGGGCCAAAAACATTCAGTACTTC. Its translation: CASSQWGTGAKNIQYF.

The chain combines TRBV20-1 with TRBJ1-2; maybe TRBD1 (5 bases). Per germline, CDR1 DFQATT and CDR2 SNEGSKA (reference sequence). The V end lost 1 base, the J end lost 1 base, and 7 bases lay between the germline ends. The CDR3 is made up of 13 amino acids. CDR3 coding DNA: TGCAGTGCTAGAGTGACAGATAACTATGGCTACACCTTC. Its protein product is CSARVTDNYGYTF.

DNA for the CDR3: TGTGCCAGCAGCTTGGCGGAGGCTGGGGATACGCAGTATTTT. The encoded protein is CASSLAEAGDTQYF. This chain joins TRBV5-4 and TRBJ2-3; TRBD2 is a possible D gene (5 bases). The length of the CDR3 is 14 residues. Trimming cost V 0 bases and J 6 bases, with 11 bases left between them. CDR1 is SGHNT and CDR2 is YYREEE in the germline V gene (reference sequence).

This clonotype has a single count. The chain recombines TRBV6-2 or TRBV6-3 with TRBJ2-7, with D perhaps matching TRBD2 (6 bases). V lost 0 bases, J lost 3 bases, and 18 bases lay in between. CDR1 MNHEY and CDR2 SVGEGT come from the germline V gene. This CDR3 contains 17 residues. The CDR3 sequence is CASSYSQEGRDIYEQYF. CDR3 coding DNA: TGTGCCAGCAGTTACTCACAGGAGGGCAGGGATATCTACGAGCAGTACTTC.

The table lists this clonotype with a few counts. The genes are TRBV20-1 and TRBJ2-7; perhaps TRBD1 as D (5 bases). Trimming removed 5 bases at V and 2 bases at J, with 7 bases between. Germline V gives CDR1 DFQATT, CDR2 SNEGSKA (reference sequence). This CDR3 has 11 amino acids. CDR3 in DNA: TGCAGTGCTCAGGGCCCCTACGAGCAGTACTTC. This translates into CSAQGPYEQYF.

This clonotype was picked up many times. This chain uses TRBV5-1 with TRBJ2-5; tentatively, D is TRBD2 (6 bases). Trimming cost V 1 base and J 4 bases, with 11 bases left between them. This CDR3 comprises 14 residues. Germline CDR1 SGHRS, CDR2 YFSETQ. In DNA form, the CDR3 reads TGCGCCAGCAGCTTGTACGGGAGTGGAGAGACCCAGTACTTC. The encoded protein is CASSLYGSGETQYF.

The genes are TRBV6-2 or TRBV6-3 and TRBJ1-2; weak D call: TRBD1 (6 bases). The CDR3 sequence is 14 residues long. The V and J ends lost 5 bases and 2 bases respectively, with 12 bases between them. Germline CDR1 and CDR2: MNHEY and SVGEGT. CDR3 sequence (DNA): TGTGCCAGCAGTGATGGGGGGCCCAACTATGGCTACACCTTC. It translates to CASSDGGPNYGYTF.

The rearrangement links TRBV7-6 to TRBJ2-1; 15 positions agree with TRBD2. V shed 5 bases and J 6 bases; nucleotides not matched to a gene: 5. This CDR3 is built from 16 residues. Germline V gives CDR1 SGHVS, CDR2 FNYEAQ. Written as DNA, the CDR3 is TGTGCCAGCAGCCTCGGGACTAGCGGGGGGTTCAATGAGCAGTTCTTC. This translates into CASSLGTSGGFNEQFF. Full variable domain (remainder filled in from reference TRBV7-6 and TRBJ2-1): GAGVSQSPRYKVTKRGQDVALRCDPISGHVSLYWYRQALGQGPEFLTYFNYEAQQDKSGLPNDRFSAERPEGSISTLTIQRTEQRDSAMYRCASSLGTSGGFNEQFFGPGTRLTVL.

This clonotype showed up just a few times. The chain uses TRBV29-1 and TRBJ2-4; D perhaps matches TRBD1 (5 bases). The CDR3 has 13 residues. Germline V gene data show CDR1 as SQVTM and CDR2 as ANQGSEA. The V end lost 3 bases, the J end lost 2 bases, and 8 bases lay between the germline ends. The CDR3 reads CSVDAGSKNIQYF. Here the CDR3 DNA reads TGCAGCGTTGATGCAGGGTCCAAAAACATTCAGTACTTC.

There are a few counts of this clonotype. This chain joins TRBV15 and TRBJ2-7; D is unclear. Germline loops: CDR1 LNHNV, CDR2 YYDKDF (reference sequence). The CDR3 has 15 amino acids. Trimming left V 0 bases short and J 2 bases short, with 11 bases between. DNA for the CDR3: TGTGCCACCAGCAGAGATCGAAGCAGAACCTACGAGCAGTACTTC. It translates to CATSRDRSRTYEQYF.

This clonotype was counted between two and nine times. The rearrangement links TRBV20-1 to TRBJ2-4, with D perhaps TRBD1 or TRBD2 (5 bases each). The CDR3 contains 16 residues. Germline CDR1 reads DFQATT; CDR2 reads SNEGSKA (reference sequence). V was cut by 2 bases and J by 1 base, with 15 bases left in between. CDR3 residues: CSARPNRQRAKNIQYF. The CDR3, as DNA: TGCAGTGCTAGACCTAACCGACAGCGGGCCAAAAACATTCAGTACTTC.

This clonotype was seen ten or more times. The CDR3, as DNA: TGCAGCGTTGAAGATCAAGCGAGACTAGCCCAAGAGACCCAGTACTTC. Encoded protein: CSVEDQARLAQETQYF. J is TRBJ2-5 and V is TRBV29-1, with TRBD2 matching 7 bases. CDR1 SQVTM and CDR2 ANQGSEA come from the germline V gene. This CDR3 is 16 amino acids long. The J segment lost 1 base and the V segment lost 0 bases, leaving 8 bases of the junction unmatched. The whole variable domain, filled in from reference TRBV29-1 and TRBJ2-5, reads SAVISQKPSRDICQRGTSLTIQCQVDSQVTMMFWYRQQPGQSLTLIATANQGSEATYESGFVIDKFPISRPNLTFSTLTVSNMSPEDSSIYLCSVEDQARLAQETQYFGPGTRLLVL.

This clonotype was seen a handful of times. The chain couples TRBV29-1 to TRBJ2-1; 7 bases match TRBD2. The CDR3 totals 15 residues. The germline gives CDR1 SQVTM, CDR2 ANQGSEA. J lost 4 bases, V lost 4 bases, and 10 bases had no gene match. In DNA, the CDR3 is TGCAGCGTTGGAAGCGGGGTCAAGGCTTACAATGAGCAGTTCTTC. It encodes CSVGSGVKAYNEQFF.

This clonotype showed up many times. At one boundary the junction diverges from the germline segment, which might be a read error. The chain has TRBV6-6 and TRBJ1-1; D is perhaps TRBD1 (6 bases). The CDR3 consists of 13 residues. CDR1 and CDR2 from the germline V gene are MNHNY and SVGAGI (reference sequence). CDR3 protein: CASSYSGQMEAFF. The CDR3 DNA reads as TGTGCCAGCAGTTACTCCGGACAGATGGAAGCCTTCTTT.

This clonotype was seen a few times. The V and J genes are TRBV7-6 and TRBJ2-3; 14 bases fit TRBD2. The V gene's germline CDR1 is SGHVS and CDR2 FNYEAQ. Trimming removed 4 bases from V and 7 bases from J; junction bases left unmatched: 7. The CDR3 length is 16 residues. The CDR3 DNA follows: TGTGCCAGCAGCTACCCTGGACTAGCGGGAGGAAATACGCAGTATTTT. Residues: CASSYPGLAGGNTQYF.

The chain couples TRBV23-1 to TRBJ2-3; TRBD2 is a possible D gene (5 bases). TRBV23-1 is labeled an ORF, and its function is uncertain. The V end lost 3 bases, the J end lost 2 bases, and 15 bases lay between the germline ends. The CDR3 totals 16 residues. The CDR3 coding sequence is TGCGCCAGCAGTCATTATCTGAGGGAGCACACAGATACGCAGTATTTT. Its translation: CASSHYLREHTDTQYF.

The chain links TRBV6-2 or TRBV6-3 to TRBJ2-1; the D gene is possibly TRBD1 (6 bases). The CDR3 has 15 residues. V gave up 5 bases and J gave up 9 bases, with 20 bases separating them. Germline CDR1 is MNHEY and CDR2 is SVGEGT. The CDR3 DNA follows: TGTGCCAGCAGTCGTACAGGGATACGACACGGTGAGCAGTTCTTC. This gives the protein CASSRTGIRHGEQFF.

The V and J genes are TRBV15 and TRBJ1-5; D might be TRBD1 (6 bases). Trimming took 7 bases from V and 2 from J, leaving 15 bases between them. Germline CDR1 reads LNHNV; CDR2 reads YYDKDF (reference sequence). The CDR3 sequence is 15 residues long. Here the CDR3 reads CATTQGKVGNQPQHF. The CDR3 nucleotides read TGTGCCACCACACAGGGAAAGGTGGGCAATCAGCCCCAGCATTTT. Combining the CDR3 with reference TRBV15 and TRBJ1-5 gives the whole variable domain DAMVIQNPRYQVTQFGKPVTLSCSQTLNHNVMYWYQQKSSQAPKLLFHYYDKDFNNEADTPDNFQSRRPNTSFCFLDIRSPGLGDTAMYLCATTQGKVGNQPQHFGDGTRLSIL.

Here the CDR3 reads CASSLAGTANEQFF. The CDR3 DNA follows: TGTGCCAGCAGCTTAGCCGGGACCGCGAATGAGCAGTTCTTC. The V gene is TRBV7-9, the J gene TRBJ2-1, with D possibly being TRBD1 or TRBD2 (5 bases each). The CDR3 contains 14 residues. V dropped 0 bases and J dropped 7 bases, with 10 bases sitting between them. Germline lookup yields CDR1 SEHNR and CDR2 FQNEAQ (reference sequence).

This clonotype occurred once. The V gene is TRBV20-1, the J gene TRBJ2-5; the match to TRBD1 covers 7 bases. The CDR3 runs 14 residues. CDR1 and CDR2 from the germline V gene are DFQATT and SNEGSKA (reference sequence). Trimming cost V 3 bases and J 1 base; bases outside gene matches: 5. CDR3 protein: CSARPGQFQETQYF. The CDR3 DNA reads as TGCAGTGCTAGGCCGGGACAGTTCCAAGAGACCCAGTACTTC.

Notes on this clonotype: This CDR3 is missing its conserved last phenylalanine or tryptophan, likely due to a read error. V is TRBV12-3 or TRBV12-4 and J is TRBJ1-5; D unclear. This CDR3 is built from 14 residues. V was trimmed by 7 bases and J by 3 bases, leaving 13 bases between them. CDR3 amino acids: CASTEANLNQPQHC. CDR3 nucleotide sequence: TGTGCCAGCACGGAGGCAAACCTCAATCAGCCCCAGCATTGT.

This clonotype showed up just a few times. This chain connects TRBV20-1 to TRBJ2-1; 8 nucleotides align to TRBD1. The CDR3 contains 15 residues. CDR1 is DFQATT and CDR2 is SNEGSKA in the germline V gene (reference sequence). With 6 bases clipped from V and 12 bases from J, the junction kept 19 bases outside the gene matches. In nucleotides, the CDR3 is TGCAGTGCCTCCAGGACAGGGTTGCCTGATAGTCGGCAGTTCTTC. Residues: CSASRTGLPDSRQFF.

The rearrangement links TRBV20-1 to TRBJ2-1; TRBD2 is a possible D gene (6 bases). V dropped 0 bases and J dropped 4 bases, with 10 bases sitting between them. The CDR3 loop spans 14 amino acids. Germline assignment: CDR1 DFQATT and CDR2 SNEGSKA (reference sequence). For the CDR3, the DNA is TGCAGTGCTAGAGAGGCAGGGACTTACAATGAGCAGTTCTTC. Translation: CSAREAGTYNEQFF.

This chain links TRBV10-3 with TRBJ1-3, with 8 bases matching TRBD1. The V and J ends lost 6 bases and 0 bases, in that order; junction bases with no gene match: 4. This CDR3 has 15 residues. CDR1 and CDR2 (germline): ENHRY, SYGVKD. The CDR3 is CAIRATGGSGNTIYF. CDR3 nucleotide sequence: TGTGCCATCAGGGCCACAGGGGGCTCTGGAAACACCATATATTTT.

The chain has TRBV5-1 and TRBJ1-2, with 9 bases aligning to TRBD1. The CDR3 sequence is 15 residues long. CDR1 SGHRS and CDR2 YFSETQ come from the germline V gene. The V gene end was trimmed by 4 bases and the J gene end by 9 bases; junction bases not matched to a gene: 13. CDR3 region: CASSPLSTGGASYTF. The CDR3 DNA is TGCGCCAGCAGCCCCCTTTCGACAGGGGGGGCAAGCTACACCTTC.